A selection of T cell receptor beta chains follows, all from one sample in a study of blood T cell repertoires in COVID-19. The repertoire was sequenced with immunoSEQ multiplex PCR; TCRdb's copy has only in-frame clones and lacks some. The sample has around 100,000 clones; 80% to 90% are singletons. Sequencing was performed on PBMCs or T cells enriched from blood (not recorded which). The receptor source for this set is a woman aged 45-60 years who had recovered from COVID-19. Both conserved end residues are part of each CDR3. D genes are given only for firm matches. The size entry is marked missing in some rows and otherwise reads once, few, many or a size class.

J	D	size	V	DNA	CDR3
TRBJ2-2	TRBD1	once	TRBV19	TGTGCCAGTAGTATAGGGACAGGACGCCCCGGGGAGCTGTTTTTT	CASSIGTGRPGELFF
TRBJ2-1	-	-	TRBV7-8	TGTGCCAGCAGCCCGAGCGGCGGATACAATGAGCAGTTCTTC	CASSPSGGYNEQFF
TRBJ1-2	-	-	TRBV30	TGTGCCTGGAGTGTAACCGGGACATATGGCTACACCTTC	CAWSVTGTYGYTF
TRBJ1-1	-	-	TRBV6-4	TGTGCCAGCAGTGAAGAGGCGGGGGATGAAGCTTTCTTT	CASSEEAGDEAFF
TRBJ1-2	TRBD1	-	TRBV7-3	TGTGCCAGCAGCTTAAGCCCCGGACAGGGCGGAGGCTACACCTTC	CASSLSPGQGGGYTF
TRBJ2-7	TRBD1	-	TRBV5-1	TGCGCCAGCAGCTTGTCTGCAGGGGGCCCCTACGAGCAGTACTTC	CASSLSAGGPYEQYF
TRBJ2-7	TRBD2	-	TRBV15	TGTGCCACCAGCAGTAGCGGGAGGGGCAACGAGCAGTACTTC	CATSSSGRGNEQYF
TRBJ1-1	-	-	TRBV6-5	TGTGCCACCTCGGGGAGGAAAAACACTGAAGCTTTCTTT	CATSGRKNTEAFF
TRBJ2-3	-	-	TRBV16	TGTGCCAGCAGCCACGTCGGGGGTACGATTCAGGGTACGCAGTATTTT	CASSHVGGTIQGTQYF
TRBJ2-7	TRBD1	once	TRBV19	TGTGCCAGTAGTACCTGGGACAGGGGGCGCGAGCAGTACTTC	CASSTWDRGREQYF
TRBJ1-4	-	-	TRBV15	TGTGCCACCAGCAGGGGGGCCGAATCAAACGAAAAACTGTTTTTT	CATSRGAESNEKLFF
TRBJ2-1	TRBD2	-	TRBV6-4	TGTGCCAGCAGTGACGAAGCGGGAGGGCTTGCCAATGAGCAGTTCTTC	CASSDEAGGLANEQFF
TRBJ2-1	TRBD2	-	TRBV7-8	TGTGCCAGCAGCCCGGGACTAGCGGGAGCAGGTGATGAGCAGTTCTTC	CASSPGLAGAGDEQFF
TRBJ1-5	TRBD1	-	TRBV4-1	TGCGCCAGCAGCCAAGAATCCCCGTCCCAGGGGGATCAGCCCCAGCATTTT	CASSQESPSQGDQPQHF
TRBJ2-3	-	-	TRBV5-1	TGCGCCAGCAGCTTGGAGTACAGGGCCCCAGATACGCAGTATTTT	CASSLEYRAPDTQYF
TRBJ2-7	-	-	TRBV14	TGTGCCAGCAGCCAGGTCCCGGTTCCGGCGGAGGACGAGCAGTACTTC	CASSQVPVPAEDEQYF
TRBJ1-2	-	-	TRBV3-1/TRBV3-2	TGTGCCAGCAGCCAACAGACTCGTGGCTACACCTTC	CASSQQTRGYTF
TRBJ1-1	TRBD1	-	TRBV15	TGTGCCACCAGCAGAAAACGGACAGGGCCGAACACTGAAGCTTTCTTT	CATSRKRTGPNTEAFF
TRBJ2-7	-	-	TRBV3-1/TRBV3-2	TGTGCCAGCAGCCAAGGGGGGCCAGGACTAGGCTACGAGCAGTACTTC	CASSQGGPGLGYEQYF
TRBJ2-1	TRBD2	-	TRBV5-1	TGCGCCAGCAGCTTGGGGGGTTCGGGGACTAGCGGGATATCGCAGTTCTTC	CASSLGGSGTSGISQFF
TRBJ2-7	-	-	TRBV18	TGTGCCAGCTCAGGCGGGACAGCCGTTTACGAGCAGTACTTC	CASSGGTAVYEQYF
TRBJ2-3	TRBD2	-	TRBV5-1	TGCGCCAGCAGCTTCCGAGCGGGGGACCTCACAGATACGCAGTATTTT	CASSFRAGDLTDTQYF
TRBJ1-3	-	-	TRBV30	TGTGCCTGGAGTGTACCGAGAGGATTCGTCGGAAACACCATATATTTT	CAWSVPRGFVGNTIYF
TRBJ1-5	-	-	TRBV2	TGTGCCAGCAGCCCCATTGGGGCCACCAATCAGCCCCAGCATTTT	CASSPIGATNQPQHF
TRBJ1-2	TRBD1	-	TRBV28	TGTGCCAGCAGGGAGACAGGGGAAAAAGGCTACACCTTC	CASRETGEKGYTF
TRBJ2-3	TRBD1	few	TRBV11-2	TGTGCCAGCAGCTTAGTGGGACAGCTAAACCCTACGCAGTATTTT	CASSLVGQLNPTQYF